The sequence of this TCR beta chain was determined in a study of shared clonotypes between healthy human individuals. As for the study in general: CD4 naive and CD4 memory each took three plates per donor, while CD8 naive took two and CD8 memory one.

Regarding the study as a whole: Of the naive CD4 clonotypes, around 4.8% were shared across a few donors. Clonotype sharing among the donors was expected to vary with sequencing depth.

This clone was observed a single time. No antigen is known for it. The method was immunoSEQ multiplex PCR; TCRdb's version includes in-frame clones alone and lacks a portion of them. The sample consists of 2 million to 2.5 million clones, just over 90% of them appearing once. Germline lookup yields CDR1 SGHAT and CDR2 FQNNGV. V lost 5 bases and J 2 bases, leaving 13 bases between the germline ends. CDR3 length: 14 residues. The receptor's source is a man younger than 30 in good health. Some clones in this sample may be carry-over from other donors' samples. This chain uses TRBV11-2 with TRBJ2-7; TRBD2 might be the D (6 bases). What was sequenced was naive CD4+ T cells from PBMCs. The subset was: CD45RA+ positively selected. CDR3 DNA sequence: TGTGCCAGCAGCCCCCATGCGGGGCCCTACGAGCAGTACTTC. This translates into CASSPHAGPYEQYF. The full variable domain, in which reference TRBV11-2 and TRBJ2-7 provide the parts outside the CDR3, is EAGVAQSPRYKIIEKRQSVAFWCNPISGHATLYWYQQILGQGPKLLIQFQNNGVVDDSQLPKDRFSAERLKGVDSTLKIQPAKLEDSAVYLCASSPHAGPYEQYFGPGTRLTVT.